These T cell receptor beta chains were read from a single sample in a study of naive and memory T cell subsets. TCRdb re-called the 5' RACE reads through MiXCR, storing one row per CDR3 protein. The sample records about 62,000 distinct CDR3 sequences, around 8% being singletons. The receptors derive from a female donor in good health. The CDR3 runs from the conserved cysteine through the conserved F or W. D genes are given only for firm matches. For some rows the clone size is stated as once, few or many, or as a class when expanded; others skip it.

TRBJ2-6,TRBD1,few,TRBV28,TGTGCCAGCAGTCGGACAGGGGGCTATACCTTCTCTGGGGCCAACGTCCTGACTTTC,CASSRTGGYTFSGANVLTF
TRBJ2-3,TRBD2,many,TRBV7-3,TGTGCCAGCAGCTTAACCGGTCTAGCGGGAGATACGCAGTATTTT,CASSLTGLAGDTQYF
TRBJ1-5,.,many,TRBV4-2,TGTGCCAGCAGTTGGGACGAAGCTAGCAATCAGCCCCAGCATTTT,CASSWDEASNQPQHF
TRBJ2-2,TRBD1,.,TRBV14,TGTGCCAGCAGCCCGGGACAGGGGAAGAACACCGGGGAGCTGTTTTTT,CASSPGQGKNTGELFF
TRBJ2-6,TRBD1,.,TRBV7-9,TGTGCCAGCATCTTTGGGCGCCCACAGGGGGCGTATTCTGGGGCCAACGTCCTGACTTTC,CASIFGRPQGAYSGANVLTF
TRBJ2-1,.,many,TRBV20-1,TGCAGTGTGGCGAGACTGGGAATAGAGCAGTTCTTC,CSVARLGIEQFF
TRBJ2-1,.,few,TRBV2,TGTGCCAGCAGTCTCGTAGGTGGGGGGTACTACAATGAGCAGTTCTTC,CASSLVGGGYYNEQFF
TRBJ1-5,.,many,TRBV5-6,TGTGCCAGCAGCTTCAACATACAGAGCAATCAGCCCCAGCATTTT,CASSFNIQSNQPQHF
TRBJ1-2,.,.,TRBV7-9,TGTGCCAGCAGCTTAGGAACCAGGTCTAACTATGGCTACACCTTC,CASSLGTRSNYGYTF
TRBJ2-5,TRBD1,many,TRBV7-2,TGTGCCAGCAGCTTAGTAGGGGGCTGCGAGACCCAGTACTTC,CASSLVGGCETQYF
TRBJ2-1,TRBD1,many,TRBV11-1,TGTGCCAGCAGCCGCGCCAGGGGGCTGAATGAGCAGTTCTTC,CASSRARGLNEQFF
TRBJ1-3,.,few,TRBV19,TGTGCCAGTAGTACCGGGGACGCTGGAAACACCATATATTTT,CASSTGDAGNTIYF
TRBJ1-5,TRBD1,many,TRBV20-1,TGCAGTGCTCGACAACAGGGGGCCAATCAGCCCCAGCATTTT,CSARQQGANQPQHF
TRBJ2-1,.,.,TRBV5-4,TGTGCCAGCAGCTTGGCGCGTCACGAATCGCTTACGGATGAGCAGTTCTTC,CASSLARHESLTDEQFF
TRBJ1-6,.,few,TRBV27,TGTGCCAGCAGTCCAGCCCCGGACACGTATAATTCACCCCTCCACTTT,CASSPAPDTYNSPLHF
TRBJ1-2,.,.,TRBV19,TGTGCCAGTAGTCCTACGGGGGTCGGGTATGGCTACACCTTC,CASSPTGVGYGYTF
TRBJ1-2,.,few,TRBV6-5,TGTGCCAGCAGCTCTACCCCGGGGCCCTATGGCTACACCTTC,CASSSTPGPYGYTF
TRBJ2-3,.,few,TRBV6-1,TGTGCCAGCAGTGAAATTGGCAAGAGCACAGATACGCAGTATTTT,CASSEIGKSTDTQYF
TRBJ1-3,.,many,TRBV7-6,TGTGCCAGCAGCTTAGGCGCCCTCTCTGGAAACACCATATATTTT,CASSLGALSGNTIYF
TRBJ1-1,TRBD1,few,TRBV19,TGTGCCAGTAGTCTCCGACAGGGTCCCTTGGTAACTGAAGCTTTCTTT,CASSLRQGPLVTEAFF
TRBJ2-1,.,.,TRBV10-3,TGTGCCATCAGTGAGTCGGCGGAATGGGATGAGCAGTTCTTC,CAISESAEWDEQFF
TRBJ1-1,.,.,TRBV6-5,TGTGCCAGCAGTTACTTGGGGGGCGTTGAAGCTTTCTTT,CASSYLGGVEAFF
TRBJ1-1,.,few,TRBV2,TGTGCCAGCAGTTTTTCGGGGAGGAACACTGAAGCTTTCTTT,CASSFSGRNTEAFF
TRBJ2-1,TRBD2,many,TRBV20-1,TGCAGTGCTAGATCGCGTAGCGGGAGTTGGAATGAGCAGTTCTTC,CSARSRSGSWNEQFF
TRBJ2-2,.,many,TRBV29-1,TGCAGCGTTGTGCAGGGCGGGGAGCTGTTTTTT,CSVVQGGELFF
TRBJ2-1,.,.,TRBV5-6,TGTGCCAGCAGCTTAGCCGAGTATGAGCAGTTCTTC,CASSLAEYEQFF
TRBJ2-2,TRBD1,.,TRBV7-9,TGTGCCAGCAGCTTAGCAAACAGGGGGCGGAACACCGGGGAGCTGTTTTTT,CASSLANRGRNTGELFF
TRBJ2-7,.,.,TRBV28,TGTGCCAGCAGTGTCCGGACGGGGAAGTACTTC,CASSVRTGKYF
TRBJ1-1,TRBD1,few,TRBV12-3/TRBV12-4,TGTGCCAGCAGTTACGCAGGACAGGGCCTACCAAGTCGGCCCACTGAAGCTTTCTTT,CASSYAGQGLPSRPTEAFF
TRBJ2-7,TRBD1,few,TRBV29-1,TGCAGCGTTGAAGAGCCGGGACAGTCCTACGAGCAGTACTTC,CSVEEPGQSYEQYF
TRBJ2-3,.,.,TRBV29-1,TGCAGCGTTGAGAGGCGACAGGTAGCGCCAGATGCGCAGTATTTT,CSVERRQVAPDAQYF
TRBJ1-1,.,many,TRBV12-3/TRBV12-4,TGTGCCAGCAGTTTGGGGTCTGAAGCTTTCTTT,CASSLGSEAFF
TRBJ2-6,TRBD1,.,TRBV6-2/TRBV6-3,TGTGCCAGCAGCCCGACAGGGGGCTCTGGGGCCAACGTCCTGACTTTC,CASSPTGGSGANVLTF
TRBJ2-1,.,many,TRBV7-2,TGTGCCAGCAGCTTATCTACTGATAACAATGAGCAGTTCTTC,CASSLSTDNNEQFF
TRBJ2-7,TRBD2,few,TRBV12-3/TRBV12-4,TGTGCCAGCAGCCGGCTTAGACTAGCGGGGGGTTACGAGCAGTACTTC,CASSRLRLAGGYEQYF
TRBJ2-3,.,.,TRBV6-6,TGTGCCAGCAGTTTTGACTTAAGCACAGATACGCAGTATTTT,CASSFDLSTDTQYF
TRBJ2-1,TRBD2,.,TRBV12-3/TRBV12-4,TGTGCCAGCAGAGGACTAGCGGGTTTCTACAATGAGCAGTTCTTC,CASRGLAGFYNEQFF
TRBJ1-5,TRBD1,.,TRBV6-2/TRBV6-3,TGTGCCAGCAGGCGGACAGGCGGGAGCAATCAGCCCCAGCATTTT,CASRRTGGSNQPQHF
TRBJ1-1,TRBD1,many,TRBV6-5,TGTGCCAGCAGTTACTCGGTGACAGGGGGCACTGAAGCTTTCTTT,CASSYSVTGGTEAFF
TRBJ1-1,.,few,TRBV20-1,TGCAGTGCTAGAGATACAGGGTATACTGAAGCTTTCTTT,CSARDTGYTEAFF
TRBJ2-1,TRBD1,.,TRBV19,TGTGCCAGTACCCTGGACAGGGGAGTCGCTGAGCAGTTCTTC,CASTLDRGVAEQFF
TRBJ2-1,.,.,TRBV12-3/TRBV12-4,TGTGCCAGCGAAGCCTACAATGAGCAGTTCTTC,CASEAYNEQFF
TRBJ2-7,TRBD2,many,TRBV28,TGTGCCAGCAGCAATAGCGGGAGGGCTCGGTACGAGCAGTACTTC,CASSNSGRARYEQYF
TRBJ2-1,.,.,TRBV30,TGTGCCTGGAGTGTAAAGTCTTCCTACAATGAGCAGTTCTTC,CAWSVKSSYNEQFF
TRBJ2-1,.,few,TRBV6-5,TGTGCCAGCAGCCAGCGGGCATCCTACAATGAGCAGTTCTTC,CASSQRASYNEQFF